The 24 T cell receptor beta chains below come from one sample, sequenced in a study of beta chain features in type 1 diabetes. Study-wide points: In all four CD4+ subsets, TCRB CDR3 length was significantly, moderately reduced in type 1 diabetes.

Antigens for these TCRs are unknown. All of the isolated RNA was reverse transcribed, so expressed TCRB transcripts were sequenced. TCRdb keeps only in-frame clones here, not all; method: immunoSEQ multiplex PCR. The sample has 400,000 or so clones, roughly an eighth seen once. Input material: naive CD4+ T cells from blood. All receptors derive from a woman aged 18-35 years with type 1 diabetes.

A few counts support this clone. The genes are TRBV6-1 and TRBJ2-5; TRBD1 might be the D (5 bases). Trimming shortened V by 6 bases and J by 0 bases, and 11 bases separated the two germline ends. The CDR3 loop spans 14 amino acids. The germline V gene has CDR1 MNHNS and CDR2 SASEGT. The CDR3 is CASRAARDQETQYF. DNA for the CDR3: TGTGCCAGCAGAGCAGCCAGGGACCAAGAGACCCAGTACTTC.

A few counts support this clone. This chain uses TRBV21-1 with TRBJ1-5. TRBV21-1 is annotated as a pseudogene. This CDR3 spans 11 amino acids. CDR3 residues: CASRRDQPQHF. CDR3 bases: TGTGCCAGCAGGAGGGATCAGCCCCAGCATTTT.

This clone came up a few times. The chain joins TRBV5-4 to TRBJ2-1; TRBD1 agrees at 8 bases. Trimming cost V 4 bases and J 0 bases; bases outside gene matches: 3. The germline V gene encodes CDR1 SGHNT and CDR2 YYREEE (reference sequence). The CDR3 runs to 15 residues. The CDR3 nucleotides read TGTGCCAGCAGCCTTACAGGGGGCTCCTACAATGAGCAGTTCTTC. Translated: CASSLTGGSYNEQFF.

In its sample, this clone was seen a few times. The chain has TRBV7-9 and TRBJ2-5; tentative D call: TRBD2 (6 bases). With 1 base removed from V and 1 base from J, the gap between germline ends came to 16 bases. CDR1 and CDR2 from the germline V gene are SEHNR and FQNEAQ (reference sequence). There are 17 residues in the CDR3. The CDR3 DNA reads as TGTGCCAGCAGCTTAGGTTGGCCTAGCGACCTCCAAGAGACCCAGTACTTC. It encodes CASSLGWPSDLQETQYF.

The chain uses TRBV11-2 and TRBJ1-1, with TRBD1 identical over 9 bases. CDR1 SGHAT and CDR2 FQNNGV come from the germline V gene. After removal of 4 bases from V and 1 base from J, the junction contained 10 bases not matched to a gene. This CDR3 is built from 17 residues. DNA of the CDR3: TGTGCCAGCAGCTATCCGAGACAGGGGGACAGGAACACTGAAGCTTTCTTT. Amino acid sequence: CASSYPRQGDRNTEAFF.

The rearrangement links TRBV5-1 to TRBJ1-2, with TRBD1 matching 8 bases. The germline gives CDR1 SGHRS, CDR2 YFSETQ. Unmatched junction bases numbered 1, after V lost 2 bases and J lost 7 bases. The CDR3 is made up of 12 amino acids. The CDR3 bases are TGCGCCAGCAGCTTCACAGGGGGTGGCTACACCTTC. Translating it yields CASSFTGGGYTF.

This clone came up a few times. The chain is built from TRBV7-9 and TRBJ2-3, with 14 bases matching TRBD2. CDR1 is SEHNR and CDR2 is FQNEAQ in the germline V gene (reference sequence). This CDR3 contains 18 residues. The J segment lost 6 bases and the V segment lost 5 bases, leaving 13 bases of the junction unmatched. The CDR3 here is CASSAGLAGGRGVDTQYF. CDR3 nucleotides: TGTGCCAGCAGCGCAGGACTAGCGGGGGGTAGAGGCGTCGATACGCAGTATTTT.

This clone was detected only a few times. The CDR3 spells CASTPLDRGNLYGYTF. The CDR3 nucleotides are TGTGCCAGCACCCCGCTGGACAGGGGCAACCTCTATGGCTACACCTTC. The rearrangement joins TRBV7-2 to TRBJ1-2; 9 bases fit TRBD1. V lost 7 bases and J lost 4; bases outside the gene matches: 13. Germline CDR1 reads SGHTA; CDR2 reads FQGNSA. The CDR3 extends over 16 amino acids. Variable domain in full (rest from reference TRBV7-2 and TRBJ1-2): GAGVSQSPSNKVTEKGKDVELRCDPISGHTALYWYRQSLGQGLEFLIYFQGNSAPDKSGLPSDRFSAERTGGSVSTLTIQRTQQEDSAVYLCASTPLDRGNLYGYTFGSGTRLTVV.

V gene TRBV30 combines with J gene TRBJ2-2; 10 bases agree with TRBD2. Germline assignment: CDR1 GTSNPN and CDR2 SVGIG (reference sequence). The CDR3 extends over 15 amino acids. V gave up 0 bases and J gave up 6 bases; unmatched junction bases: 4. CDR3 nucleotide sequence: TGTGCCTGGAGTGTAGCGGGAGGGGGACCCGGGGAGCTGTTTTTT. As protein: CAWSVAGGGPGELFF.

This clone has only a few counts. The chain uses TRBV7-3 and TRBJ2-1, with unresolved D. The CDR3 covers 15 residues. The V gene lost 4 bases and the J gene lost 0 bases, with 10 bases spanning the gap. From germline, CDR1 is SGHTA and CDR2 FQGTGA. CDR3 in DNA: TGTGCCAGCAGCTATACCGCTAGCTCCTACAATGAGCAGTTCTTC. As protein: CASSYTASSYNEQFF.

This sequence joins TRBV7-9 and TRBJ2-3, with D possibly TRBD2 on 5 matching bases. The CDR3 contains 13 residues. Germline V gene data show CDR1 as SEHNR and CDR2 as FQNEAQ (reference sequence). Trimming took 8 bases from V and 2 from J, leaving 11 bases between them. The CDR3 loop reads CASDRTHTDTQYF. The CDR3 nucleotides read TGTGCCAGCGATCGGACTCACACAGATACGCAGTATTTT.

V and J are TRBV29-1 and TRBJ1-1; the D gene is possibly TRBD1 (5 bases). V lost 1 base and J 4 bases, leaving 13 bases between the germline ends. This CDR3 spans 14 amino acids. Per germline, CDR1 SQVTM and CDR2 ANQGSEA. The CDR3 region is CSVEVWQGGTEAFF. The CDR3 DNA follows: TGCAGCGTTGAAGTGTGGCAGGGAGGCACTGAAGCTTTCTTT.

The chain has TRBV29-1 and TRBJ1-2; D perhaps matches TRBD1 (6 bases). CDR1 is SQVTM, CDR2 ANQGSEA, per germline. V lost 5 bases and J lost 4, with 11 bases in between. The CDR3 covers 12 residues. The CDR3 is CSVITGSYGYTF. CDR3 bases: TGCAGCGTTATAACAGGGTCCTATGGCTACACCTTC.

This clone has just a few counts. The chain uses TRBV4-3 and TRBJ2-1; maybe TRBD1 (5 bases). Germline CDR1 and CDR2: LGHNA and YSLEER. Trimming took 1 base from V and 9 from J, leaving 10 bases between them. This CDR3 has 13 amino acids. The CDR3 sequence: CASSQGFRAEQFF. The CDR3 nucleotides read TGCGCCAGCAGCCAAGGATTCAGGGCTGAGCAGTTCTTC.

The table lists this clone with a few counts. At the DNA level, this CDR3 is encoded by other sequences in the same sample as well. The CDR3 DNA reads as TGTGCCATCAGTGAGTCGACGGGGGGTCCCTACGAGCAGTACTTC. This gives the protein CAISESTGGPYEQYF. The chain couples TRBV10-3 to TRBJ2-7; 7 bases fit TRBD2. V shed 0 bases, J shed 2 bases, and the junction held 4 bases outside the gene matches. Germline V lookup: CDR1 ENHRY, CDR2 SYGVKD. The CDR3 consists of 15 residues.

This clone appeared a few times. This rearrangement joins TRBV2 to TRBJ2-7; 11 positions agree with TRBD2. The trim removed 3 bases at V and 5 bases at J, leaving 6 bases unmatched. CDR1 SNHLY and CDR2 FYNNEI come from the germline V gene. The CDR3 totals 15 residues. This CDR3 is CASSESSGRENEQYF. The CDR3 DNA reads as TGTGCCAGCAGTGAGAGTAGCGGGAGGGAGAACGAGCAGTACTTC.

This chain links TRBV6-6 with TRBJ1-5; D might be TRBD1 (5 bases). V shed 8 bases and J shed 5 bases, with 19 bases lying between them. CDR1 MNHNY and CDR2 SVGAGI come from the germline V gene (reference sequence). The length of the CDR3 is 15 residues. CDR3 protein: CASEWRDRSYQPQHF. For the CDR3, the DNA is TGTGCCAGCGAATGGCGGGACCGATCCTATCAGCCCCAGCATTTT.

V is TRBV29-1 and J is TRBJ2-3, with 9 nucleotides matching TRBD2. The trim removed 1 base at V and 5 bases at J, leaving 4 bases unmatched. The CDR3 spans 14 residues. The V gene's germline CDR1 is SQVTM and CDR2 ANQGSEA. CDR3 sequence: CSVEGAGGVDTQYF. CDR3 bases: TGCAGCGTTGAAGGGGCGGGAGGGGTAGATACGCAGTATTTT.

The chain is built from TRBV6-1 and TRBJ1-1; TRBD1 matches at 7 bases. The trim removed 8 bases at V and 1 base at J, leaving 1 base unmatched. The length of the CDR3 is 12 residues. Per germline, CDR1 MNHNS and CDR2 SASEGT. CDR3 sequence (DNA): TGTGCCAGCCGGGACAGGAACACTGAAGCTTTCTTT. Translating gives CASRDRNTEAFF.

The gene calls are TRBV11-3 and TRBJ2-1; 9 bases map to TRBD2. Germline-derived CDR1 and CDR2 are SGHNT and YENEEA. The CDR3 sequence is 15 residues long. V lost 5 bases, J lost 6 bases, and 8 bases stayed unmatched. CDR3 DNA: TGTGCCAGCAGCCTGAGCGGGAGGCCTGGCAATGAGCAGTTCTTC. This gives the protein CASSLSGRPGNEQFF.

V and J are TRBV30 and TRBJ1-5, with 7 bases fitting TRBD1. CDR1 and CDR2 from the germline V gene are GTSNPN and SVGIG (reference sequence). After removal of 1 base from V and 7 bases from J, the junction contained 7 bases not matched to a gene. The CDR3 length is 14 residues. The CDR3 protein is CAWSATGVSQPQHF. CDR3 sequence (DNA): TGTGCCTGGAGTGCCACAGGGGTTTCCCAGCCCCAGCATTTT.

This chain joins TRBV29-1 and TRBJ1-3; TRBD1 matches at 8 bases. J gave up 1 base and V 6 bases, and 2 bases lay outside the gene matches. The CDR3 length is 13 residues. Germline V gene sequence: CDR1 SQVTM, CDR2 ANQGSEA. CDR3 DNA sequence: TGCAGCGTGTACAGGGGGTCTGGAAACACCATATATTTT. Protein sequence: CSVYRGSGNTIYF.

This chain links TRBV6-1 with TRBJ1-2; possible D gene TRBD1, 6 bases. V gave up 8 bases and J gave up 8 bases, with 18 bases separating them. Germline lookup yields CDR1 MNHNS and CDR2 SASEGT. The CDR3 totals 13 residues. In DNA, the CDR3 is TGTGCCAGCTCTCGGACAGTCGGAATCGGCTACACCTTC. It specifies CASSRTVGIGYTF.

This clone turned up a few times. V gene TRBV9 combines with J gene TRBJ2-1, with D tentatively TRBD1 (7 bases). CDR3 length equals 16 residues. Trimming took off 0 bases at V and 9 bases at J, with 19 bases between the two ends. CDR1 and CDR2 from the germline V gene are SGDLS and YYNGEE. CDR3 region: CASSVAPRGAGIEQFF. The CDR3 DNA reads as TGTGCCAGCAGCGTAGCTCCCAGGGGGGCTGGGATTGAGCAGTTCTTC.